The clone carrying this TCR beta chain was seen many times. Antigen specificity is unknown. From RNA, the CDR3 regions of TCR beta chains were amplified and sequenced. First-round RT-PCR relied on HTBI primers, and a second-round multiplex PCR came next. Using its own MiXCR run on the multiplex PCR reads, TCRdb lists one record per CDR3 protein. The table shows some 1.1 million distinct CDR3 sequences, with about 35% occurring only once. The data originate from a study of Graves' ophthalmopathy and Graves' hyperthyroidism. Whole-study findings and limits: The blood repertoire also included most expanded thyroid clonotypes above 0.001 frequency.

The CDR3 has 14 amino acids. Germline CDR1 reads SGHAT; CDR2 reads FQDESV (reference sequence). V gave up 1 base and J gave up 1 base, with 7 bases separating them. The material sequenced was peripheral blood or thyroid tissue (not recorded which). The sequence was obtained from an adult man with Graves' hyperthyroidism. The rearrangement joins TRBV11-1 to TRBJ1-1; D not resolved. The CDR3 DNA sequence: TGTGCCAGCAGCTTAGAGTGGAAGAACACTGAAGCTTTCTTT. Residues: CASSLEWKNTEAFF.